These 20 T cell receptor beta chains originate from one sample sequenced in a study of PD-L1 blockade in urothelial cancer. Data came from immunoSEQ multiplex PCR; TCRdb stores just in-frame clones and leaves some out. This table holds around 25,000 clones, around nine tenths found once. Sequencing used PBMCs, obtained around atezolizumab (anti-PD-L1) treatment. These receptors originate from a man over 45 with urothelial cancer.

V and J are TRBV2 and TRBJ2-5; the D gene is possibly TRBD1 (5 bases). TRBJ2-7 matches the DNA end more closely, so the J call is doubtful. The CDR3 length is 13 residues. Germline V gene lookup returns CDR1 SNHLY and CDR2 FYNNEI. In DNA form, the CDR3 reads TGTGCCAGCAGTGGATCAGGGCAGTACGAGCAGTACTTC. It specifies CASSGSGQYEQYF.

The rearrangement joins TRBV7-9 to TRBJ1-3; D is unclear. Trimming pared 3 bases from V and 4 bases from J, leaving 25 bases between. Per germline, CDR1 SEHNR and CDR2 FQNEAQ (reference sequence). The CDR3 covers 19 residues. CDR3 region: CASSFYTPRARGSGNTIYF. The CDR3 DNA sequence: TGTGCCAGCAGCTTTTACACTCCGAGGGCCCGGGGATCCGGAAACACCATATATTTT.

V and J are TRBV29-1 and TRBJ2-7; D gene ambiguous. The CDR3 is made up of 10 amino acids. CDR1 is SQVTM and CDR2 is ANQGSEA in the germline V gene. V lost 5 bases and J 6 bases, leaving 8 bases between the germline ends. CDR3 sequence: CSVSSPEQYF. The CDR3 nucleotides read TGCAGCGTTAGCTCACCCGAGCAGTACTTC.

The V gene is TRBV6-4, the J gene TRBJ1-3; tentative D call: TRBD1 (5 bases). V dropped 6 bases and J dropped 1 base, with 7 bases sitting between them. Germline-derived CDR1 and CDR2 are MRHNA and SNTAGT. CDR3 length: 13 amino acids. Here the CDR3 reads CASRQGSGNTIYF. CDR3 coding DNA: TGTGCCAGCAGGCAGGGATCTGGAAACACCATATATTTT.

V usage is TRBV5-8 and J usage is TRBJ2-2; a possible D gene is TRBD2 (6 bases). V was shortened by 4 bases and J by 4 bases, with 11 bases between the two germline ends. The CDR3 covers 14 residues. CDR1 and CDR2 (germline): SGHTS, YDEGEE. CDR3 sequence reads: CASSRGLPTGELFF. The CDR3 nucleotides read TGTGCCAGCAGCAGGGGACTTCCCACCGGGGAGCTGTTTTTT.

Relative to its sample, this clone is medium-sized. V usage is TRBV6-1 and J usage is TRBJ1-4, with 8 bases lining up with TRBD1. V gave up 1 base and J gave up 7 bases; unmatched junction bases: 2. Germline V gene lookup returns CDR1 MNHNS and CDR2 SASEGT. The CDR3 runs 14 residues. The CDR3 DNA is TGTGCCAGCAGTGAAGGGACAGGGTTTGAAAAACTGTTTTTT. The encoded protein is CASSEGTGFEKLFF.

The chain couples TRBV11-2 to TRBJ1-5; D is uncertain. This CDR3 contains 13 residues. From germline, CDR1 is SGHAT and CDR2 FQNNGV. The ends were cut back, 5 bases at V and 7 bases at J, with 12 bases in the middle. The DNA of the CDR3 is TGTGCCAGCAGCCGGGAACTGGGCCAGCCCCAGCATTTT. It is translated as CASSRELGQPQHF.

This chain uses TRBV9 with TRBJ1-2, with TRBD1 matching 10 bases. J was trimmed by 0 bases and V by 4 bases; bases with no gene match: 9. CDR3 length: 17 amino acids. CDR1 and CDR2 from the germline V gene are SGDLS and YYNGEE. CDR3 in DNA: TGTGCCAGCAGCTCCCGACAGGGGGCGACGACTAACTATGGCTACACCTTC. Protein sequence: CASSSRQGATTNYGYTF.

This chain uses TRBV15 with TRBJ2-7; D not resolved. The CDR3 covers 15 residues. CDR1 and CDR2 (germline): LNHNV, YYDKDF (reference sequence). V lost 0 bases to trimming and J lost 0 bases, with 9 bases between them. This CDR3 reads CATSRDRPSSYEQYF. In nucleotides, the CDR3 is TGTGCCACCAGCAGAGACAGGCCGAGCTCCTACGAGCAGTACTTC.

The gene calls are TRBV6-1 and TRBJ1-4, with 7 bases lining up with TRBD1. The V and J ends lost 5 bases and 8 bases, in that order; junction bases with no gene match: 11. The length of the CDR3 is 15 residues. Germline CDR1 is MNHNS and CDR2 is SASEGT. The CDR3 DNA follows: TGTGCCAGCAGTTTCCGACAGGGCGTAGGCGAAAAACTGTTTTTT. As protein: CASSFRQGVGEKLFF.

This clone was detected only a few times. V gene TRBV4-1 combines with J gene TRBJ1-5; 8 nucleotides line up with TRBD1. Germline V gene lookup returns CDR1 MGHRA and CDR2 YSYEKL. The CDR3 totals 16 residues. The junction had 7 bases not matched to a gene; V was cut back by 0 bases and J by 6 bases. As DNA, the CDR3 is TGCGCCAGCAGCCAAGATGGACAGGGACCGGGTCAGCCCCAGCATTTT. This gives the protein CASSQDGQGPGQPQHF.

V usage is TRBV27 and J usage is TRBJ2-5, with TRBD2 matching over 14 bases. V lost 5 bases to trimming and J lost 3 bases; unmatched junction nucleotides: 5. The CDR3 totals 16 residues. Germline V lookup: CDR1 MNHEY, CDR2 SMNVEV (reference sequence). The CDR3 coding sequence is TGTGCCAGCAGTCCTCGACTAGCGGGGGGGAAAGAGACCCAGTACTTC. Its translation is CASSPRLAGGKETQYF.

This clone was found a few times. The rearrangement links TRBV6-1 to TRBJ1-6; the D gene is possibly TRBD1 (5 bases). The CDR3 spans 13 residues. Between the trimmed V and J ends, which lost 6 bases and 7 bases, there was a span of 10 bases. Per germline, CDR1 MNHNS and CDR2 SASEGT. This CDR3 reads CASRTENNSPLHF. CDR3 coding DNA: TGTGCCAGCAGGACAGAAAACAATTCACCCCTCCACTTT.

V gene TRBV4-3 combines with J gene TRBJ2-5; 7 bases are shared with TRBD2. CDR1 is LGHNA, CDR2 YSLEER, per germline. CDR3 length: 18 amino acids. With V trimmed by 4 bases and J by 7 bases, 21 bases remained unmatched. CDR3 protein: CASSLQRPGGAYHGTQYF. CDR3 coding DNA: TGCGCCAGCAGCCTCCAGCGGCCGGGAGGAGCATATCACGGGACCCAGTACTTC.

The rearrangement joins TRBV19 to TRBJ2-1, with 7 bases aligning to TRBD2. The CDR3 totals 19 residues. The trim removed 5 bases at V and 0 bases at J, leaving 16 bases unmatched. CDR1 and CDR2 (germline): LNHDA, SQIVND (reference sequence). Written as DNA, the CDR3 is TGTGCCAGTAGTCCCCTCGAAATCGGCGGGAGAGTCTCCTACAATGAGCAGTTCTTC. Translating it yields CASSPLEIGGRVSYNEQFF.

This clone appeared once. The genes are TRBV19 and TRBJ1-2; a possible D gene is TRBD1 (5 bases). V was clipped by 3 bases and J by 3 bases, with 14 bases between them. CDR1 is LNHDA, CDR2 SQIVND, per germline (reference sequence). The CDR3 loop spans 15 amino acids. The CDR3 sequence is CASSMGQETYYGYTF. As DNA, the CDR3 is TGTGCCAGTAGTATGGGGCAGGAGACATACTATGGCTACACCTTC.

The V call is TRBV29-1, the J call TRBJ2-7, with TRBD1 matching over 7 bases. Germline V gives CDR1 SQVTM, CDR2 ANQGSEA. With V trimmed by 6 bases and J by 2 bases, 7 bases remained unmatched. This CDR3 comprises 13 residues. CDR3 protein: CSVGAQGTYEQYF. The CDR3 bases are TGCAGCGTGGGAGCACAGGGGACCTACGAGCAGTACTTC.

CDR3 nucleotide sequence: TGTGCCAGCAGCGTAGGCGGGACAGGGCTTGCCTACGAGCAGTACTTC. It encodes CASSVGGTGLAYEQYF. The chain employs TRBV9 and TRBJ2-5; 9 bases fit TRBD1. The J call may not be correct, given that the DNA end is closer to TRBJ2-7. This CDR3 comprises 16 residues. Per germline, CDR1 SGDLS and CDR2 YYNGEE.

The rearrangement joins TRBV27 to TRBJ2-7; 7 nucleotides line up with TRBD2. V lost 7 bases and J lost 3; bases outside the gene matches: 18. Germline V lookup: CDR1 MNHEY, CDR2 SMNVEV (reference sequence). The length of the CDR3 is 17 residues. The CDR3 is CASISRGGSGGVYEQYF. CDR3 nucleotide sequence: TGTGCCAGCATCTCTCGTGGCGGGAGCGGTGGGGTCTACGAGCAGTACTTC.

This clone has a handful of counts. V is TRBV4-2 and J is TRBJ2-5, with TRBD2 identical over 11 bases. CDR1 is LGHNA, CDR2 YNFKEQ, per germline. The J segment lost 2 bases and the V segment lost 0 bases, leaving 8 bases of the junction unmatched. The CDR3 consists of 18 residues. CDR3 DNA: TGTGCCAGCAGCCAAGAGCGGTGGCTAGCGGGGGGACAAGAGACCCAGTACTTC. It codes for CASSQERWLAGGQETQYF.